The 18 T cell receptor beta chains listed next were all sequenced from one sample in a study of CD4 T cells in relation to SARS-CoV-2 and coronaviruses. Antigen specificity for these receptors is unknown. The data were produced by immunoSEQ multiplex PCR, yet TCRdb's version contains in-frame clones alone and is incomplete. The table lists 15,000 to 20,000 clones, over 65% of them singletons, with approximately 28% in the top ten. The unexposed donors gave CD4+ T cells in about 2010-2019, prior to COVID-19. CD4+ T cells were isolated from the cells after more than 8 days of culture. Material for sequencing was CD4+ T cells from PBMCs, cultured in vitro. The receptor set was obtained from a human donor in good health.

The rearrangement links TRBV5-1 to TRBJ2-7; 15 bases match TRBD2. This CDR3 spans 15 amino acids. Germline-derived CDR1 and CDR2 are SGHRS and YFSETQ. The V segment lost 4 bases and the J segment 6 bases; nucleotides outside the gene matches: 5. Here the CDR3 reads CASSPGLAGGPEQYF. The CDR3 nucleotides read TGCGCCAGCAGCCCGGGACTAGCGGGGGGCCCCGAGCAGTACTTC.

The chain combines TRBV2 with TRBJ2-3; possibly TRBD2 for D (6 bases). Per the germline V gene, CDR1 is SNHLY and CDR2 is FYNNEI. The CDR3 is 15 residues long. V dropped 1 base and J dropped 1 base, with 9 bases sitting between them. The CDR3 is CASSEGRRGTDTQYF. The DNA of the CDR3 is TGTGCCAGCAGTGAAGGAAGGAGGGGCACAGATACGCAGTATTTT.

V usage is TRBV25-1 and J usage is TRBJ2-2; a possible D gene is TRBD2 (5 bases). The length of the CDR3 is 17 residues. Trimming shortened V by 2 bases and J by 2 bases, and 15 bases separated the two germline ends. Germline V CDR1 and CDR2: MGHDK, SYGVNS. The CDR3 loop reads CASSEGERFVNTGELFF. In nucleotides, the CDR3 is TGTGCCAGCAGTGAAGGGGAGAGGTTCGTCAACACCGGGGAGCTGTTTTTT. The whole variable domain, filled in from reference TRBV25-1 and TRBJ2-2, reads EADIYQTPRYLVIGTGKKITLECSQTMGHDKMYWYQQDPGMELHLIHYSYGVNSTEKGDLSSESTVSRIRTEHFPLTLESARPSHTSQYLCASSEGERFVNTGELFFGEGSRLTVL.

The chain employs TRBV6-5 and TRBJ1-3; possible D gene TRBD1, 5 bases. Trimming took off 2 bases at V and 2 bases at J, with 10 bases between the two ends. The CDR3 sequence is 15 residues long. CDR1 MNHEY and CDR2 SVGAGI come from the germline V gene. This chain's CDR3 is CASSYGRGPGNTIYF. The CDR3 DNA follows: TGTGCCAGCAGTTACGGGAGGGGACCTGGAAACACCATATATTTT.

The chain links TRBV3-1 (or the pseudogene TRBV3-2) to TRBJ1-2; D is perhaps TRBD1 (5 bases). The CDR3 is 18 residues long. Germline V lookup: CDR1 LGHDT, CDR2 YNNKEL (reference sequence). V was clipped by 4 bases and J by 0 bases, with 21 bases between them. The DNA for the CDR3 is TGTGCCAGCAGCCGAAAGGTGTTATCGGACACCGCTAACTATGGCTACACCTTC. It translates to CASSRKVLSDTANYGYTF.

The gene calls are TRBV27 and TRBJ1-1; weak D call: TRBD1 (6 bases). The CDR3 has 15 residues. Trimming left V 8 bases short and J 0 bases short, with 16 bases between. The germline CDR1 and CDR2 sequences are MNHEY and SMNVEV (reference sequence). CDR3 DNA sequence: TGTGCCAGCGGCGATCGACAGGTTATGAACACTGAAGCTTTCTTT. Translation gives CASGDRQVMNTEAFF.

The rearrangement uses TRBV7-3 and TRBJ1-6, with 7 bases identical to TRBD1. In germline, CDR1 is SGHTA, CDR2 FQGTGA. The CDR3 loop spans 14 amino acids. V shed 5 bases and J 10 bases; nucleotides not matched to a gene: 8. In DNA, the CDR3 is TGTGCCAGCAGCCTCCGACAGGGTGACTCACCCCTCCACTTT. Translation: CASSLRQGDSPLHF.

The J gene is TRBJ2-2, the V gene TRBV7-3; TRBD1 agrees at 9 bases. CDR3 length equals 16 residues. V shed 1 base and J 1 base; nucleotides not matched to a gene: 1. The germline V gene encodes CDR1 SGHTA and CDR2 FQGTGA. The CDR3 DNA is TGTGCCAGCAGCTTAATGGGACAGGGGAACACCGGGGAGCTGTTTTTT. Amino acids: CASSLMGQGNTGELFF.

This chain links TRBV28 with TRBJ1-1, with D unclear. CDR3 length: 12 amino acids. V lost 7 bases, J lost 4 bases, and 10 bases lay in between. Germline loops: CDR1 MDHEN, CDR2 SYDVKM. The CDR3 DNA is TGTGCCAGCACCGCCGCAGGCACTGAAGCTTTCTTT. It translates to CASTAAGTEAFF.

This clone came up once. The chain links TRBV27 to TRBJ2-5, with a possible D match to TRBD1 (6 bases). Germline V gives CDR1 MNHEY, CDR2 SMNVEV (reference sequence). The length of the CDR3 is 16 residues. V lost 8 bases to trimming and J lost 0 bases, with 19 bases between them. The CDR3 DNA follows: TGTGCCAGCTCTTTTTTAAAGGACAGACACCAAGAGACCCAGTACTTC. Its protein is CASSFLKDRHQETQYF.

The V call is TRBV24-1, the J call TRBJ2-7; D uncertain. V dropped 4 bases and J dropped 2 bases, with 14 bases sitting between them. Germline loops: CDR1 KGHDR, CDR2 SFDVKD. There are 15 residues in the CDR3. DNA for the CDR3: TGTGCCACCAGTGACCCCTGGGCGGCGACCTACGAGCAGTACTTC. Encoded protein: CATSDPWAATYEQYF.

This clone was seen once. The rearrangement joins TRBV12-3 or TRBV12-4 to TRBJ2-7, with D tentatively TRBD2 (6 bases). The length of the CDR3 is 13 residues. V shed 6 bases and J shed 7 bases, with 16 bases lying between them. The CDR3 DNA follows: TGTGCCAGCAGCGCCGGGCCTGCGGGAGAGCAGTACTTC. Amino acid sequence: CASSAGPAGEQYF.

In this sample, this clone turned up a few times. The CDR3 nucleotides read TGTGCCAGCAGCCAAGGGGATCAGCCCCAGCATTTT. As protein: CASSQGDQPQHF. J is TRBJ1-5 and V is TRBV3-1 (or the pseudogene TRBV3-2); D unresolved. Germline values: CDR1 LGHDT, CDR2 YNNKEL (reference sequence). Trimming pared 1 base from V and 5 bases from J, leaving 3 bases between. The CDR3 is 12 amino acids.

The chain carries TRBV25-1 and TRBJ1-3; D gene uncertain. From germline, CDR1 is MGHDK and CDR2 SYGVNS. Trimming left V 6 bases short and J 0 bases short, with 15 bases between. The CDR3 has 16 residues. The CDR3 DNA sequence: TGTGCCAGCAGAGCCCACGAGGGAGCCTCTGGAAACACCATATATTTT. It yields the protein CASRAHEGASGNTIYF.

The chain uses TRBV18 and TRBJ1-4, with D perhaps matching TRBD1 (5 bases). Trimming stripped 3 bases from V and 4 bases from J, with 9 bases between. CDR1 is KGHSH, CDR2 LQKENI, per germline. The CDR3 spans 14 residues. For the CDR3, the DNA is TGTGCCAGCTCACCGACAGCGTTTAATGAAAAACTGTTTTTT. Its translation is CASSPTAFNEKLFF.

Here the CDR3 reads CSVDRVRGEAFF. CDR3 DNA: TGCAGCGTTGATCGTGTTCGGGGTGAAGCTTTCTTT. The chain links TRBV29-1 to TRBJ1-1, with D uncertain. Trimming took off 3 bases at V and 7 bases at J, with 12 bases between the two ends. Germline lookup yields CDR1 SQVTM and CDR2 ANQGSEA. The CDR3 sequence is 12 residues long.

The chain recombines TRBV30 with TRBJ1-2; 9 nucleotides line up with TRBD1. The V gene end was trimmed by 5 bases and the J gene end by 7 bases; junction bases not matched to a gene: 11. Germline CDR1 reads GTSNPN; CDR2 reads SVGIG (reference sequence). There are 14 residues in the CDR3. CDR3 residues: CAWAPHRGQGGYTF. The DNA for the CDR3 is TGTGCCTGGGCCCCACACAGGGGGCAGGGTGGCTACACCTTC. The variable domain in full, completed from reference TRBV30 and TRBJ1-2, reads SQTIHQWPATLVQPVGSPLSLECTVEGTSNPNLYWYRQAAGRGLQLLFYSVGIGQISSEVPQNLSASRPQDRQFILSSKKLLLSDSGFYLCAWAPHRGQGGYTFGSGTRLTVV.

Only a few counts were recorded for this clone. This chain joins TRBV28 and TRBJ2-1; 8 bases map to TRBD1. The CDR3 has 15 amino acids. Germline trimming cut 8 bases from V and 5 bases from J; bases unmatched to any gene: 11. CDR1 MDHEN and CDR2 SYDVKM come from the germline V gene. This CDR3 reads CASGTVQGADNEQFF. The DNA of the CDR3 is TGTGCCAGCGGCACGGTTCAGGGGGCGGACAATGAGCAGTTCTTC.